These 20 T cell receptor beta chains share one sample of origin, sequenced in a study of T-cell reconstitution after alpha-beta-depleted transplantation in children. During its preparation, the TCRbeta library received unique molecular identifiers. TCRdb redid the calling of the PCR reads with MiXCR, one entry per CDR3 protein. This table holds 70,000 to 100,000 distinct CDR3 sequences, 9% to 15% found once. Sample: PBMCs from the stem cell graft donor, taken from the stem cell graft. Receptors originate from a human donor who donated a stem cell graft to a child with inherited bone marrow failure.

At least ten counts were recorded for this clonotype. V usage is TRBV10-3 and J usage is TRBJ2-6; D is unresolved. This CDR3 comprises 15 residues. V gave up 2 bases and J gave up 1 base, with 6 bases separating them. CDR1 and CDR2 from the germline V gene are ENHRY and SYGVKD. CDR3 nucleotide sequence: TGTGCCATCAGTGAGCACGATTCTGGGGCCAACGTCCTGACTTTC. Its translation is CAISEHDSGANVLTF.

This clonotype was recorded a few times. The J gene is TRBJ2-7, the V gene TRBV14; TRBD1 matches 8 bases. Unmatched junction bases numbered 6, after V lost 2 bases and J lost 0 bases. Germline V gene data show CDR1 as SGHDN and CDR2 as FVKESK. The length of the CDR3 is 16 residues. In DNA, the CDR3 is TGTGCCAGCAGCCAAAATACCGGGACAGGCTCCTACGAGCAGTACTTC. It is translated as CASSQNTGTGSYEQYF. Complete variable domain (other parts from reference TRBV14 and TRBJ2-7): EAGVTQFPSHSVIEKGQTVTLRCDPISGHDNLYWYRRVMGKEIKFLLHFVKESKQDESGMPNNRFLAERTGGTYSTLKVQPAELEDSGVYFCASSQNTGTGSYEQYFGPGTRLTVT.

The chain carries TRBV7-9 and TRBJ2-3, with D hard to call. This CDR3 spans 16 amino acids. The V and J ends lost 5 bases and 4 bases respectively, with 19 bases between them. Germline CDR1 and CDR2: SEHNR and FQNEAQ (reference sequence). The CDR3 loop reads CASSNFDRSRSDTQYF. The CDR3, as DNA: TGTGCCAGCAGCAACTTTGACCGCAGCCGGTCAGATACGCAGTATTTT.

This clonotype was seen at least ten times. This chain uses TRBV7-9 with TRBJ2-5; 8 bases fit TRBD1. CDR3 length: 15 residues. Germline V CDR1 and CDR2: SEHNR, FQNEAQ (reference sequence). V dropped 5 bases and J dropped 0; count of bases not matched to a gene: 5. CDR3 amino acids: CASSPGGYNQETQYF. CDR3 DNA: TGTGCCAGCAGCCCAGGGGGCTACAACCAAGAGACCCAGTACTTC.

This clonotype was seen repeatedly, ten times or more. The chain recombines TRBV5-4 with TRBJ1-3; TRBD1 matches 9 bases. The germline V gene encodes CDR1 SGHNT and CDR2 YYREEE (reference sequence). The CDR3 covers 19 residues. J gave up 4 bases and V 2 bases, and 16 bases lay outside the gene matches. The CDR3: CASSFRKKEQGATGNTIYF. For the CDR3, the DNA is TGTGCCAGCAGCTTTAGAAAGAAAGAACAGGGGGCCACCGGAAACACCATATATTTT. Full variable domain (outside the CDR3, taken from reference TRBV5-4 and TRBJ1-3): ETGVTQSPTHLIKTRGQQVTLRCSSQSGHNTVSWYQQALGQGPQFIFQYYREEENGRGNFPPRFSGLQFPNYSSELNVNALELDDSALYLCASSFRKKEQGATGNTIYFGEGSWLTVV.

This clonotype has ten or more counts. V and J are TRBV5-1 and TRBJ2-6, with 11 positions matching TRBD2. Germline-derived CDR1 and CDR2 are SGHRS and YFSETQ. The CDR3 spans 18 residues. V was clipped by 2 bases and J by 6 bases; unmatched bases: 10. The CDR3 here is CASSFLAGGSSEANVLTF. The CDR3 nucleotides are TGCGCCAGCAGCTTCCTAGCGGGAGGCTCCTCCGAGGCCAACGTCCTGACTTTC.

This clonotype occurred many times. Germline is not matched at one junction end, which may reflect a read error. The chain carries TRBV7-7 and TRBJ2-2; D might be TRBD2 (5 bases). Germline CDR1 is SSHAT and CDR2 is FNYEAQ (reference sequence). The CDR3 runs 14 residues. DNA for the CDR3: TGTGCTAGCAGCCCGACCTCCGGGGCCGGGGAGCTGTTTTTT. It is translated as CASSPTSGAGELFF.

The CDR3 DNA reads as TGCGCCAGCAGCCCGCGGGACTCCGGGGAGCTGTTTTTT. It is translated as CASSPRDSGELFF. The chain has TRBV5-1 and TRBJ2-2; maybe TRBD2 (6 bases). V lost 4 bases to trimming and J lost 6 bases, with 10 bases between them. Germline CDR1 and CDR2: SGHRS and YFSETQ. The CDR3 totals 13 residues. The complete variable domain, with remaining parts taken from reference TRBV5-1 and TRBJ2-2, reads KAGVTQTPRYLIKTRGQQVTLSCSPISGHRSVSWYQQTPGQGLQFLFEYFSETQRNKGNFPGRFSGRQFSNSRSEMNVSTLELGDSALYLCASSPRDSGELFFGEGSRLTVL.

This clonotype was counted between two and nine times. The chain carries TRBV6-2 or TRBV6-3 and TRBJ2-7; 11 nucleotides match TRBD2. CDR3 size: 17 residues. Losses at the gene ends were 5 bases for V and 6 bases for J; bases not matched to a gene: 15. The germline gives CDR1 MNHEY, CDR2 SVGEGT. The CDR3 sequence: CASSKPGLADPTAEQYF. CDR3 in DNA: TGTGCCAGCAGTAAACCGGGACTAGCGGATCCTACCGCCGAGCAGTACTTC.

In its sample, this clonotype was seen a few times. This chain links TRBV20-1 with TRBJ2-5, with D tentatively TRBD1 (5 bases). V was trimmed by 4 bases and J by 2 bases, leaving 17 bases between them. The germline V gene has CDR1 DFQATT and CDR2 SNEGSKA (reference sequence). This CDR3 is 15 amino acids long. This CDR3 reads CSATELSRAQETQYF. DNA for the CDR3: TGCAGTGCTACAGAGCTGTCCAGGGCTCAAGAGACCCAGTACTTC.

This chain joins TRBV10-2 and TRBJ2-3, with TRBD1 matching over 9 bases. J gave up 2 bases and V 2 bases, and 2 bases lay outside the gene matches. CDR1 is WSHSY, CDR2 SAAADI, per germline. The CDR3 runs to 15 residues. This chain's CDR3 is CASSEDRGTTDTQYF. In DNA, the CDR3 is TGCGCCAGCAGTGAGGACAGGGGGACCACAGATACGCAGTATTTT.

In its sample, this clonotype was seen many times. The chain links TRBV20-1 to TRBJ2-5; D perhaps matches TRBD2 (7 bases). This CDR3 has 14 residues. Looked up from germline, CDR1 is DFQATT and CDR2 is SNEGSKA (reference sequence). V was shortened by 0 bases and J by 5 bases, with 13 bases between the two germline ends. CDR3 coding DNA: TGCAGTGCTAGAGATCGGGGGGCGATCGAGACCCAGTACTTC. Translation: CSARDRGAIETQYF.

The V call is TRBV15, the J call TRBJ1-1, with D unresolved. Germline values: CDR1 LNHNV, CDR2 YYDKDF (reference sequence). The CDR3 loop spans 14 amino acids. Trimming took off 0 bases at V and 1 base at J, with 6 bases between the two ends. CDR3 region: CATSRESENTEAFF. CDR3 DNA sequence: TGTGCCACCAGCAGAGAGTCAGAGAACACTGAAGCTTTCTTT. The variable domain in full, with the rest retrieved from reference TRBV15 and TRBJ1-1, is DAMVIQNPRYQVTQFGKPVTLSCSQTLNHNVMYWYQQKSSQAPKLLFHYYDKDFNNEADTPDNFQSRRPNTSFCFLDIRSPGLGDTAMYLCATSRESENTEAFFGQGTRLTVV.

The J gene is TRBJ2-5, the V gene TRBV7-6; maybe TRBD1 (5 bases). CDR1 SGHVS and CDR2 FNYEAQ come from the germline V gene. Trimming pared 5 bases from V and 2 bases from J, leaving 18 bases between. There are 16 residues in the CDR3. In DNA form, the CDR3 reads TGTGCCAGCAGCCTACCGGACACGGGCTTTCAAGAGACCCAGTACTTC. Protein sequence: CASSLPDTGFQETQYF.

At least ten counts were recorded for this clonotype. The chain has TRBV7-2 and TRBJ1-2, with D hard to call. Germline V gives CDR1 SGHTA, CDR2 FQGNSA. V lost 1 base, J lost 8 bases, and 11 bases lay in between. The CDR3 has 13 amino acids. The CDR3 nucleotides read TGTGCCAGCAGCTTAGTTGTTCGGGGAGGCTACACCTTC. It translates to CASSLVVRGGYTF.

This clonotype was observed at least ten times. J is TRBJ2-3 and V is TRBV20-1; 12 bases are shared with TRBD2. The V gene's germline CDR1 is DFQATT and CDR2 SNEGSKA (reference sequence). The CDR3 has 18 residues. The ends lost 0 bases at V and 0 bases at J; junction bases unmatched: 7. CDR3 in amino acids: CSARDIRLAGGSTDTQYF. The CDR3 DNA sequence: TGCAGTGCTAGAGACATTAGGCTAGCGGGGGGGAGCACAGATACGCAGTATTTT.

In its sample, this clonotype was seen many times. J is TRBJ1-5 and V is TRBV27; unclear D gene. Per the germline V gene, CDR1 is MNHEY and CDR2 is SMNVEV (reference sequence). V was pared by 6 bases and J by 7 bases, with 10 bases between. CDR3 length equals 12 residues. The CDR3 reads CASSSNSQPQHF. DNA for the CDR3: TGTGCCAGCAGCTCCAATTCGCAGCCCCAGCATTTT.

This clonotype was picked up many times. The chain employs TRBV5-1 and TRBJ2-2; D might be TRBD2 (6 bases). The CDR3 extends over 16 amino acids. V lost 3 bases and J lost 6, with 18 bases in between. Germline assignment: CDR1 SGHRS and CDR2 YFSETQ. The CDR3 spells CASSSQTGLKAGELFF. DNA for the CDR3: TGCGCCAGCAGCTCTCAAACGGGACTTAAAGCCGGGGAGCTGTTTTTT. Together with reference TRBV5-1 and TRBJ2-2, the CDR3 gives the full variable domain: KAGVTQTPRYLIKTRGQQVTLSCSPISGHRSVSWYQQTPGQGLQFLFEYFSETQRNKGNFPGRFSGRQFSNSRSEMNVSTLELGDSALYLCASSSQTGLKAGELFFGEGSRLTVL.

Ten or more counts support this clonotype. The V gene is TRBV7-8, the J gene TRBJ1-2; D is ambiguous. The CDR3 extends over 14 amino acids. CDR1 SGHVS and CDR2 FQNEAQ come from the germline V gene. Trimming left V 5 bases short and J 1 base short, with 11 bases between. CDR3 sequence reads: CASSPRRLNYGYTF. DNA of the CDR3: TGTGCCAGCAGCCCTAGGCGCCTTAACTATGGCTACACCTTC.

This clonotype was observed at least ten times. Here the CDR3 DNA reads TGTGCCAGCAGCGTACAGGGACAGGGCAGGGGTGAGCAGTTCTTC. Translation gives CASSVQGQGRGEQFF. The chain recombines TRBV9 with TRBJ2-1; TRBD1 matches at 9 bases. The germline V gene encodes CDR1 SGDLS and CDR2 YYNGEE. The CDR3 runs to 15 residues. V lost 1 base, J lost 9 bases, and 8 bases stayed unmatched.